The 19 T cell receptor beta chains below all came from one sample that was sequenced in a study of cytomegalovirus exposure and HLA in healthy donors. The PCR contained 60 Vbeta and 13 Jbeta primers. Sequencing was performed with immunoSEQ multiplex PCR; in TCRdb, only in-frame clones are kept and a portion is missing. The sample consists of around 100,000 clones, about 80% of them appearing once. Sequencing was performed on PBMCs. The receptors come from a woman aged 40 to 50 in good health and CMV-seronegative.

The V and J genes are TRBV9 and TRBJ2-2; D gene uncertain. In germline, CDR1 is SGDLS, CDR2 YYNGEE. This CDR3 comprises 13 residues. V was shortened by 0 bases and J by 7 bases, with 7 bases between the two germline ends. The CDR3 coding sequence is TGTGCCAGCAGCGTAGTCTTCGGCGGGGAGCTGTTTTTT. It yields the protein CASSVVFGGELFF.

CDR3 protein: CASSVQGIAAYEQYF. CDR3 sequence (DNA): TGTGCCAGCAGTGTTCAGGGAATAGCGGCATACGAGCAGTACTTC. This chain joins TRBV2 and TRBJ2-7, with D possibly matching TRBD2 (6 bases). This CDR3 contains 15 residues. Germline V gene data show CDR1 as SNHLY and CDR2 as FYNNEI. Trimming left V 4 bases short and J 4 bases short, with 17 bases between.

This clone was recorded a few times. The rearrangement uses TRBV28 and TRBJ2-5; weak D call: TRBD1 (5 bases). The tail of the sequence fits TRBJ2-7 better, so the J call may be wrong. Germline CDR1 and CDR2: MDHEN and SYDVKM. The length of the CDR3 is 15 residues. The CDR3 sequence: CASSGRGGPSYEQYF. The CDR3 DNA reads TGTGCCAGCAGTGGAAGGGGCGGACCGTCCTACGAGCAGTACTTC.

V is TRBV18 and J is TRBJ2-1, with TRBD2 identical over 10 bases. Germline CDR1 is KGHSH and CDR2 is LQKENI. The J segment lost 9 bases and the V segment lost 3 bases, leaving 14 bases of the junction unmatched. The CDR3 has 17 amino acids. Here the CDR3 reads CASSPSSASGRGAEQFF. The DNA of the CDR3 is TGTGCCAGCTCACCCTCTTCCGCTAGCGGGAGAGGTGCTGAGCAGTTCTTC.

The chain carries TRBV7-9 and TRBJ2-1; the D gene is possibly TRBD2 (5 bases). Germline V CDR1 and CDR2: SEHNR, FQNEAQ (reference sequence). Deletions cut 5 bases from V and 6 bases from J, with 8 bases between. The CDR3 has 12 residues. CDR3 sequence reads: CASSPGGNEQFF. The CDR3 DNA reads as TGTGCCAGCAGCCCTGGAGGCAATGAGCAGTTCTTC.

This clone was observed a few times. This chain uses TRBV6-4 with TRBJ2-1; the match to TRBD2 covers 9 bases. V lost 2 bases, J lost 7 bases, and 3 bases stayed unmatched. The germline CDR1 and CDR2 sequences are MRHNA and SNTAGT. The CDR3 contains 14 residues. The CDR3 region is CASSDAGGDNEQFF. In DNA form, the CDR3 reads TGTGCCAGCAGTGACGCGGGAGGGGATAATGAGCAGTTCTTC.

This clone was counted a single time. The rearrangement joins TRBV19 to TRBJ2-1; 11 bases map to TRBD2. The CDR3 contains 16 residues. The germline V gene has CDR1 LNHDA and CDR2 SQIVND (reference sequence). J gave up 9 bases and V 5 bases, and 12 bases lay outside the gene matches. CDR3 DNA: TGTGCCAGTAGTCGTTCGAATGTAGCGGGAGGGGGTGAGCAGTTCTTC. It translates to CASSRSNVAGGGEQFF.

This clone has more than one count but fewer than ten. The chain is built from TRBV9 and TRBJ2-5; D perhaps matches TRBD2 (6 bases). The V and J ends lost 3 bases and 9 bases respectively, with 15 bases between them. The CDR3 loop spans 13 amino acids. Germline V gene lookup returns CDR1 SGDLS and CDR2 YYNGEE. The CDR3 region has the DNA TGTGCCAGCAGCGGGACTACGATCGGGGCCCAGTACTTC. Amino acids: CASSGTTIGAQYF.

V is TRBV11-3 and J is TRBJ2-7, with 7 bases matching TRBD1. The V and J ends lost 1 base and 5 bases, in that order; junction bases with no gene match: 2. This CDR3 has 13 residues. Germline CDR1 SGHNT, CDR2 YENEEA. The CDR3 spells CASSLGRGNEQYF. The CDR3 DNA sequence: TGTGCCAGCAGCTTAGGCAGGGGGAACGAGCAGTACTTC. Together with reference TRBV11-3 and TRBJ2-7, the CDR3 gives the full variable domain: EAGVVQSPRYKIIEKKQPVAFWCNPISGHNTLYWYLQNLGQGPELLIRYENEEAVDDSQLPKDRFSAERLKGVDSTLKIQPAELGDSAVYLCASSLGRGNEQYFGPGTRLTVT.

The chain links TRBV11-3 to TRBJ2-5; 8 bases are shared with TRBD1. Unmatched junction bases numbered 2, after V lost 3 bases and J lost 5 bases. CDR3 length: 13 amino acids. The germline gives CDR1 SGHNT, CDR2 YENEEA. The CDR3 DNA reads as TGTGCCAGCAGCTTTACAGGGGGGGAGACCCAGTACTTC. It translates to CASSFTGGETQYF.

This clone is a singleton in its sample. This CDR3 is CASSLGRGYGYTF. The CDR3 region has the DNA TGTGCCAGCAGCTTAGGCAGGGGGTATGGCTACACCTTC. This rearrangement joins TRBV13 to TRBJ1-2, with 7 bases lining up with TRBD1. V was clipped by 0 bases and J by 5 bases; unmatched bases: 0. The germline V gene encodes CDR1 PRHDT and CDR2 FYEKMQ (reference sequence). This CDR3 has 13 amino acids.

The chain recombines TRBV18 with TRBJ1-2; D remains unclear. The CDR3 totals 12 residues. V lost 5 bases and J lost 5, with 9 bases in between. CDR1 is KGHSH and CDR2 is LQKENI in the germline V gene. The CDR3 spells CASSSGPYGYTF. The CDR3 DNA is TGTGCCAGCTCAAGCGGGCCATATGGCTACACCTTC.

This clone is a singleton in its sample. V gene TRBV28 combines with J gene TRBJ2-3, with 10 bases lining up with TRBD2. The CDR3 is 16 residues long. Germline V gene data show CDR1 as MDHEN and CDR2 as SYDVKM. The ends lost 5 bases at V and 0 bases at J; junction bases unmatched: 5. The CDR3 DNA reads as TGTGCCAGCAGTCTTGGACTAGCGGCTAGCACAGATACGCAGTATTTT. It translates to CASSLGLAASTDTQYF.

About this clone itself: The junction departs from germline at one end; a sequencing error may be responsible. V gene TRBV7-7 combines with J gene TRBJ2-7; 8 bases align to TRBD2. CDR3 length equals 15 residues. Looked up from germline, CDR1 is SSHAT and CDR2 is FNYEAQ (reference sequence). CDR3 loop: CASSLSSSGPYEQYF. The DNA of the CDR3 is TGTGCTAGCAGCTTAAGTTCTAGCGGGCCCTACGAGCAGTACTTC.

V usage is TRBV7-2 and J usage is TRBJ2-2; 12 bases fit TRBD2. The CDR3 is made up of 14 amino acids. V was clipped by 4 bases and J by 9 bases; unmatched bases: 3. Germline CDR1 reads SGHTA; CDR2 reads FQGNSA. Written as DNA, the CDR3 is TGTGCCAGCAGCTGGGGACTAGCGGGTCGGGAGCTGTTTTTT. It translates to CASSWGLAGRELFF.

As DNA, the CDR3 is TGTGCCAGCAGCTTCGTTGGGTGGGCCCGGGAAAAACTGTTTTTT. It translates to CASSFVGWAREKLFF. The chain recombines TRBV11-2 with TRBJ1-4; no definite D call. The length of the CDR3 is 15 residues. V lost 3 bases and J lost 8, with 16 bases in between. Germline values: CDR1 SGHAT, CDR2 FQNNGV.

The rearrangement links TRBV19 to TRBJ2-7; 10 nucleotides line up with TRBD2. Germline CDR1 reads LNHDA; CDR2 reads SQIVND (reference sequence). V shed 6 bases, J shed 0 bases, and the junction held 5 bases outside the gene matches. This CDR3 is built from 15 residues. The CDR3 region is CASSSRTSGSYEQYF. The CDR3 nucleotides read TGTGCCAGTAGCAGCCGGACTAGCGGCTCCTACGAGCAGTACTTC.

The CDR3 coding sequence is TGCGCCAGCAGCCAGGGACAGGGTTATCAAGAGACCCAGTACTTC. This gives the protein CASSQGQGYQETQYF. The rearrangement joins TRBV4-3 to TRBJ2-5, with 9 bases identical to TRBD1. Trimming cost V 3 bases and J 2 bases; bases outside gene matches: 4. The CDR3 runs to 15 residues. Germline-derived CDR1 and CDR2 are LGHNA and YSLEER.

This sequence joins TRBV7-2 and TRBJ2-7; 7 positions match TRBD1. CDR3 size: 13 residues. V lost 4 bases to trimming and J lost 8 bases; unmatched junction nucleotides: 8. The germline gives CDR1 SGHTA, CDR2 FQGNSA. CDR3 loop: CASSSGTVLQQYF. The CDR3 DNA reads as TGTGCCAGCAGCTCCGGGACAGTCCTTCAGCAGTACTTC.